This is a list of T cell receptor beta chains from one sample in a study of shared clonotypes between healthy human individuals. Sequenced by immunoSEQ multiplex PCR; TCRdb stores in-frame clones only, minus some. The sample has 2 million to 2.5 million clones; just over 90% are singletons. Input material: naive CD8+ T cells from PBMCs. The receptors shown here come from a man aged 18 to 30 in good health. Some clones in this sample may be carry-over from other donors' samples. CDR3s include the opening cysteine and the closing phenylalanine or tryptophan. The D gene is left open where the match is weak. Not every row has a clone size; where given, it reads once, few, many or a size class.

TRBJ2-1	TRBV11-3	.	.	CASSLGTLNEQFF	TGTGCCAGCAGCTTAGGGACCCTCAATGAGCAGTTCTTC
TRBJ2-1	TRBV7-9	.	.	CASSLAFTSPRYNEQFF	TGTGCCAGCAGCTTAGCTTTTACTAGCCCTAGGTACAATGAGCAGTTCTTC
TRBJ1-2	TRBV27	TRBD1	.	CASSSTPGQGYGYTF	TGTGCCAGCAGTTCTACACCGGGACAGGGGTATGGCTACACCTTC
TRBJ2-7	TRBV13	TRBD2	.	CASSPSGAGNEQYF	TGTGCCAGCAGCCCCAGCGGGGCTGGGAACGAGCAGTACTTC
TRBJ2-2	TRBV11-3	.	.	CASSPQNTGELFF	TGTGCCAGCAGCCCACAGAACACCGGGGAGCTGTTTTTT
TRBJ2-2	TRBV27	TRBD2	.	CASAWPGRGGELFF	TGTGCCAGCGCCTGGCCGGGGAGGGGCGGGGAGCTGTTTTTT
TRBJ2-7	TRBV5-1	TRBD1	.	CASSRRQGLIDEQYF	TGCGCCAGCAGCCGAAGACAGGGGCTAATCGACGAGCAGTACTTC
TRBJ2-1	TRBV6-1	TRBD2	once	CASSELAGGPYNEQFF	TGTGCCAGCAGTGAATTGGCGGGAGGCCCCTACAATGAGCAGTTCTTC
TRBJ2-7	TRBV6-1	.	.	CASSFGTVTYEQYF	TGTGCCAGCAGTTTCGGGACGGTAACCTACGAGCAGTACTTC
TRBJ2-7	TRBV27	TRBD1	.	CASSLSSGDSSYEQYF	TGTGCCAGCAGTTTATCATCTGGGGACAGCTCCTACGAGCAGTACTTC
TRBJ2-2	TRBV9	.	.	CASSEFSGNTGELFF	TGTGCCAGCAGCGAATTTAGCGGGAACACCGGGGAGCTGTTTTTT
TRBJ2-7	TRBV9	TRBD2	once	CASSPRLATYEQYF	TGTGCCAGCAGCCCCCGACTAGCCACCTACGAGCAGTACTTC
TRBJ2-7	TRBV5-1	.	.	CASSLDGYEQYF	TGCGCCAGCAGCTTGGACGGGTACGAGCAGTACTTC
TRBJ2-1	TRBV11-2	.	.	CASSLDPVVVNEQFF	TGTGCCAGCAGCTTAGATCCTGTAGTTGTCAACGAGCAGTTCTTC
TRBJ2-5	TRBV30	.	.	CAWSLYGSSQRETQYF	TGTGCCTGGAGTCTGTACGGTAGCTCTCAACGGGAGACCCAGTACTTC
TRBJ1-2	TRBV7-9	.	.	CASSFLAEDIYGYTF	TGTGCCAGCAGCTTTCTCGCCGAAGATATCTATGGCTACACCTTC
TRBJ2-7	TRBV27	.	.	CASSLAASAITYEQYF	TGTGCCAGCAGTTTAGCCGCTAGCGCCATTACCTACGAGCAGTACTTC
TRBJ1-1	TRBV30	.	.	CAWSVTGGTTEAFF	TGTGCCTGGAGTGTAACTGGCGGTACGACTGAAGCTTTCTTT
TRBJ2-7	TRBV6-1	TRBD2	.	CASSEGVLAETYEQYF	TGTGCCAGCAGTGAAGGAGTCCTAGCGGAGACCTACGAGCAGTACTTC
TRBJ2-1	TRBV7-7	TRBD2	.	CASSADLAGYNEQFF	TGTGCCAGCAGCGCCGACCTAGCGGGATACAATGAGCAGTTCTTC
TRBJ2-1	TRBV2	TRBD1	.	CASSDRQGRNEQFF	TGTGCCAGCAGTGATCGACAGGGGCGGAATGAGCAGTTCTTC
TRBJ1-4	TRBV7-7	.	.	CASSYRPGPKEKLFF	TGTGCCAGCAGTTATCGCCCGGGACCCAAAGAAAAACTGTTTTTT
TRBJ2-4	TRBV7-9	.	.	CASGGDAAKNIQYF	TGTGCCAGCGGTGGGGACGCAGCCAAAAACATTCAGTACTTC
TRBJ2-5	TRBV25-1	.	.	CASSGLGETQYF	TGTGCCAGCAGTGGGTTGGGCGAGACCCAGTACTTC
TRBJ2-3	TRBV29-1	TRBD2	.	CSLTGREDTDTQYF	TGCAGCCTTACGGGGCGGGAGGACACAGATACGCAGTATTTT
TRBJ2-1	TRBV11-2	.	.	CASRPQAGASYNEQFF	TGTGCCAGCAGACCCCAAGCGGGCGCCTCCTACAATGAGCAGTTCTTC
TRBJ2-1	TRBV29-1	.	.	CSSRGGGFDEQFF	TGCAGTTCTAGGGGAGGGGGATTCGATGAGCAGTTCTTC
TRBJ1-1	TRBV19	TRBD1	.	CASSPNRGVNTEAFF	TGTGCCAGTAGTCCCAACAGGGGGGTAAACACTGAAGCTTTCTTT
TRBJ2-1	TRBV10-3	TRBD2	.	CAISDPLAGGGNEQFF	TGTGCCATCAGTGACCCACTAGCGGGAGGGGGCAATGAGCAGTTCTTC
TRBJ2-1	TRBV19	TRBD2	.	CASTLGLAGGSNEQFF	TGTGCCAGTACTCTGGGGCTAGCGGGAGGGTCCAATGAGCAGTTCTTC
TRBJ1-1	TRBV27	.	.	CASSGRDGRTEAFF	TGTGCCAGCAGCGGCAGGGATGGGAGGACTGAAGCTTTCTTT
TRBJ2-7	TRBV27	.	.	CASSHGLTYEQYF	TGTGCCAGCAGCCACGGACTAACCTACGAGCAGTACTTC
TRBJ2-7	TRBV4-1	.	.	CASSQDTAPRFYEQYF	TGCGCCAGCAGCCAAGATACAGCACCCAGATTCTACGAGCAGTACTTC
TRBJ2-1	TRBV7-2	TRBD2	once	CASRQRAGGAYNEQFF	TGTGCCAGCAGGCAAAGAGCGGGAGGGGCGTACAATGAGCAGTTCTTC
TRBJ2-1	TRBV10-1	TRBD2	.	CASSEQDEVWASGSNEQFF	TGCGCCAGCAGTGAGCAGGATGAGGTTTGGGCTAGCGGGAGCAATGAGCAGTTCTTC
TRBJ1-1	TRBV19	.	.	CASREDTEAFF	TGTGCCAGTAGAGAAGACACTGAAGCTTTCTTT
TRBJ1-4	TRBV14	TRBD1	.	CASSQYRGQILNEKLFF	TGTGCCAGCAGCCAATACAGGGGCCAGATTCTTAATGAAAAACTGTTTTTT
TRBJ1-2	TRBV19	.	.	CASSPGRIYGYTF	TGTGCCAGTAGCCCGGGACGGATCTATGGCTACACCTTC
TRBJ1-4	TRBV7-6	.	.	CASSLAVRDVNEKLFF	TGTGCCAGCAGCTTAGCGGTGCGGGACGTTAATGAAAAACTGTTTTTT
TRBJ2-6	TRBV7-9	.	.	CASSLWRVYGANVLTF	TGTGCCAGCAGCTTATGGAGGGTATATGGGGCCAACGTCCTGACTTTC
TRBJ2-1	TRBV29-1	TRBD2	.	CSVEWRLAGSYNEQFF	TGCAGCGTTGAATGGAGGCTAGCGGGGTCCTACAATGAGCAGTTCTTC
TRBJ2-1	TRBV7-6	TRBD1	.	CASSARQGRNEQFF	TGTGCCAGCAGCGCGCGACAGGGGAGGAATGAGCAGTTCTTC
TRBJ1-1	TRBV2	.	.	CASIPRSGEAFF	TGTGCCAGCATCCCTCGGTCAGGCGAAGCTTTCTTT
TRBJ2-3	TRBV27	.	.	CASSLLAGTDTQYF	TGTGCCAGCAGTTTATTGGCGGGGACCGATACGCAGTATTTT
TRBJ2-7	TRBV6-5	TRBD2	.	CASSYNGLAVDEQYF	TGTGCCAGCAGTTACAATGGACTAGCGGTCGACGAGCAGTACTTC
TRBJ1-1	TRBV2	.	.	CARSGDTEAFF	TGTGCCAGATCGGGGGACACTGAAGCTTTCTTT
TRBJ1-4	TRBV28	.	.	CASSLIGLGEKLFF	TGTGCCAGCAGTTTAATAGGGTTGGGAGAAAAACTGTTTTTT
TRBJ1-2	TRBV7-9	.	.	CASSFGRVGYGYTF	TGTGCCAGCAGCTTTGGCAGGGTGGGCTATGGCTACACCTTC
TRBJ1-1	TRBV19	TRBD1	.	CASSLYGTGNTEAFF	TGTGCCAGTAGCCTATATGGGACAGGGAACACTGAAGCTTTCTTT
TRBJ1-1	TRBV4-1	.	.	CASSQERVGTEAFF	TGCGCCAGCAGCCAAGAAAGAGTGGGCACTGAAGCTTTCTTT
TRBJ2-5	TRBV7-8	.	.	CASSRLGDWETQYF	TGTGCCAGCAGCCGTTTAGGGGACTGGGAGACCCAGTACTTC
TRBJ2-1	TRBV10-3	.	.	CAISESSFERFF	TGTGCCATCAGTGAGTCGTCTTTCGAAAGGTTCTTC
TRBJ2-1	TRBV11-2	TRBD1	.	CASSFAIPPGQGPWAEFF	TGTGCCAGCAGCTTTGCTATTCCCCCGGGACAGGGTCCCTGGGCGGAGTTCTTC
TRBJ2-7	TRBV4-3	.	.	CASSQRIQEPYEQYF	TGCGCCAGCAGCCAACGCATACAAGAACCTTACGAGCAGTACTTC